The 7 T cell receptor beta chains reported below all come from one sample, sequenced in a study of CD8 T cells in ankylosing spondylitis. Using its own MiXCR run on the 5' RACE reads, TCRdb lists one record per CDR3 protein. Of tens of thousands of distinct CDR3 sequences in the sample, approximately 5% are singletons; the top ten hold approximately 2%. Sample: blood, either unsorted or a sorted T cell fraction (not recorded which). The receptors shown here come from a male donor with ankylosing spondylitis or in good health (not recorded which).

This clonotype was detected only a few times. The CDR3 loop reads CATATGSGGYTGELFF. CDR3 sequence (DNA): TGTGCCACCGCCACTGGTAGCGGGGGATACACCGGGGAGCTGTTTTTT. The V call is TRBV19, the J call TRBJ2-2, with 9 bases matching TRBD2. This CDR3 is built from 16 residues. V lost 10 bases and J lost 3; bases outside the gene matches: 12. From germline, CDR1 is LNHDA and CDR2 SQIVND (reference sequence). The whole variable domain, filled in from reference TRBV19 and TRBJ2-2, reads DGGITQSPKYLFRKEGQNVTLSCEQNLNHDAMYWYRQDPGQGLRLIYYSQIVNDFQKGDIAEGYSVSREKKESFPLTVTSAQKNPTAFYLCATATGSGGYTGELFFGEGSRLTVL.

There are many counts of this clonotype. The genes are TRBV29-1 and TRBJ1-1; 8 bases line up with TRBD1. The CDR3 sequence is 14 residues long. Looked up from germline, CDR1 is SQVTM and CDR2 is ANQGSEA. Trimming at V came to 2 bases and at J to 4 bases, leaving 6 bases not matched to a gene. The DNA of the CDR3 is TGCAGCGTTGAAACGGGGGACAGGTCCACTGAAGCTTTCTTT. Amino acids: CSVETGDRSTEAFF.

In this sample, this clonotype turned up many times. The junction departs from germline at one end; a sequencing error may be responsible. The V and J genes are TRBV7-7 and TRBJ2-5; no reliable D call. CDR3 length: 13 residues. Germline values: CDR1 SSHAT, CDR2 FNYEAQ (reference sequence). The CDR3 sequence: CASSLTQQETQYF. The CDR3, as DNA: TGTGCTAGCAGCTTGACTCAACAAGAGACCCAGTACTTC.

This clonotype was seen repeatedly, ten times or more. CDR3 coding DNA: TGCAGTGCCAGAAATGTAAACACAGATACGCAGTATTTT. It codes for CSARNVNTDTQYF. The chain recombines TRBV20-1 with TRBJ2-3; unclear D gene. Trimming shortened V by 6 bases and J by 2 bases, and 12 bases separated the two germline ends. CDR3 size: 13 residues. The germline gives CDR1 DFQATT, CDR2 SNEGSKA (reference sequence).

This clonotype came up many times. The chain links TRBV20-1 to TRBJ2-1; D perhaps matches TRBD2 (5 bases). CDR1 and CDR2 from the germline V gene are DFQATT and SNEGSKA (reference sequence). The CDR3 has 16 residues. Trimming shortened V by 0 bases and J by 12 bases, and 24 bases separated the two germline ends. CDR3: CSARDSGNKHNSVQFF. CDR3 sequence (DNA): TGCAGTGCTAGAGATTCGGGAAACAAGCACAATTCCGTGCAGTTCTTC.

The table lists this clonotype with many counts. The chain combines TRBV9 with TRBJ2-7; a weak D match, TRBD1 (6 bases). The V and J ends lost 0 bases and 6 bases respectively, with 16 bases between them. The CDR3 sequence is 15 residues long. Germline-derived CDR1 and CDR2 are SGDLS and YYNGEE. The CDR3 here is CASSVEDSPPSEQYF. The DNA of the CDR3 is TGTGCCAGCAGCGTAGAGGACAGCCCCCCCAGCGAGCAGTACTTC. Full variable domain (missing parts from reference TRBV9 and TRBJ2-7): DSGVTQTPKHLITATGQRVTLRCSPRSGDLSVYWYQQSLDQGLQFLIQYYNGEERAKGNILERFSAQQFPDLHSELNLSSLELGDSALYFCASSVEDSPPSEQYFGPGTRLTVT.

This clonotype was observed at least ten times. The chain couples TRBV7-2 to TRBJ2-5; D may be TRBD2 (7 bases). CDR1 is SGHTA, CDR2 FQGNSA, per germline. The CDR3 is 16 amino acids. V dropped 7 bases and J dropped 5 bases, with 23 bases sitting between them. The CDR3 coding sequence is TGTGCCAGCAACGTCCTGGGGGGGGCAGGTTGGGAGACCCAGTACTTC. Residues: CASNVLGGAGWETQYF.